Sequencing of this TCR beta chain was carried out in a study of blood T cell repertoires in COVID-19. On the study more broadly: The United States, Italy and Spain supplied acute and convalescent COVID-19 samples. In each case, the material was cDNA or gDNA derived from T cells, B-cell-depleted T cells, or PBMCs.

Sequencing was performed with immunoSEQ multiplex PCR; in TCRdb, only in-frame clones are kept and a portion is missing. In the table there are about 80,000 clones, about four fifths of which are singletons. This CDR3 is built from 17 residues. Germline V lookup: CDR1 MDHEN, CDR2 SYDVKM. Between the trimmed V and J ends, which lost 5 bases and 3 bases, there was a span of 22 bases. V is TRBV28 and J is TRBJ1-1; tentative D call: TRBD1 (5 bases). The receptor was derived from a human donor in a cohort sampled during active COVID-19. The sample was peripheral blood. The CDR3 DNA sequence: TGTGCCAGCAGTACGGGGGAATTCCCTCCCAGGGACACTGAAGCTTTCTTT. Residues: CASSTGEFPPRDTEAFF.